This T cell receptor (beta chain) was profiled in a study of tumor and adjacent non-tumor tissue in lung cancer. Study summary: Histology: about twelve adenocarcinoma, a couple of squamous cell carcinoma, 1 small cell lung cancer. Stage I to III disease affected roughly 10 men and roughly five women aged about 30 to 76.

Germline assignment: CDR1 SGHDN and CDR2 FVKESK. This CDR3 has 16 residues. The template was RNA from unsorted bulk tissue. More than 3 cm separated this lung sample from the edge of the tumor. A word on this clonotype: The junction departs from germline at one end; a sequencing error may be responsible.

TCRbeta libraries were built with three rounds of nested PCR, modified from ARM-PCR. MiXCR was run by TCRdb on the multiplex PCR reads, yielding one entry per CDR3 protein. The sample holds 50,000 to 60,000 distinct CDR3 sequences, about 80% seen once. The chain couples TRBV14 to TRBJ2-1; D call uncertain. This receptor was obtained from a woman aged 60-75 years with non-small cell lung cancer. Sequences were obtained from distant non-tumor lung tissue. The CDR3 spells CASSQYWKVSYSEQFF. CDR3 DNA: TGTGCCAGCAGCCAATATTGGAAGGTGTCCTACAGTGAGCAGTTCTTC.